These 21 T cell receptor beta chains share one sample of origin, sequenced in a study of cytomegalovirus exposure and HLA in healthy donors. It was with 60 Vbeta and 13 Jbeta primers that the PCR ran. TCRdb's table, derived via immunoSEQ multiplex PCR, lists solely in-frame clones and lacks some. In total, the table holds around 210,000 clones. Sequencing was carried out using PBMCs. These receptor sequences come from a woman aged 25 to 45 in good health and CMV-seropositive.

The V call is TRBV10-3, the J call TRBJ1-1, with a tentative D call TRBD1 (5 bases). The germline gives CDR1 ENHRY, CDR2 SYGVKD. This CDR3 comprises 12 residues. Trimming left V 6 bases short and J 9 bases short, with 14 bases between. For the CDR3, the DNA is TGTGCCATCAGGGAGGGACTCAACAAAGCTTTCTTT. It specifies CAIREGLNKAFF.

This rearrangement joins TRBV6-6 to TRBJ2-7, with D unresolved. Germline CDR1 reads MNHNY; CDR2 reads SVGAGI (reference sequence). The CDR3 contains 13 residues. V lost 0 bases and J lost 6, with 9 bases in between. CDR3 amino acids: CASSYSRVGEQYF. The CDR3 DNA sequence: TGTGCCAGCAGTTACTCCCGGGTAGGCGAGCAGTACTTC.

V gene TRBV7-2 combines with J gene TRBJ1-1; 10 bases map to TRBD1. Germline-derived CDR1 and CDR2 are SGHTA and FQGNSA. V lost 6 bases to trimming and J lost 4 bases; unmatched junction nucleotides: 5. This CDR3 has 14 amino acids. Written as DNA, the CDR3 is TGTGCCAGCAGACCCCGGACAGGGGGCACTGAAGCTTTCTTT. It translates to CASRPRTGGTEAFF. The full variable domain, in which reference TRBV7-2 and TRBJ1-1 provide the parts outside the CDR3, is GAGVSQSPSNKVTEKGKDVELRCDPISGHTALYWYRQSLGQGLEFLIYFQGNSAPDKSGLPSDRFSAERTGGSVSTLTIQRTQQEDSAVYLCASRPRTGGTEAFFGQGTRLTVV.

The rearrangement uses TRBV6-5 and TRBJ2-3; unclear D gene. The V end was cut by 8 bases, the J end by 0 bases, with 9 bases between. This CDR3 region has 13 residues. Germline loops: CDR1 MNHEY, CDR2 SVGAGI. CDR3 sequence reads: CASHRLSTDTQYF. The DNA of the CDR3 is TGTGCCAGCCACCGACTCAGCACAGATACGCAGTATTTT.

CDR3 sequence reads: CASSQDAGGGEITGELFF. The DNA of the CDR3 is TGCGCCAGCAGCCAGGATGCCGGGGGAGGGGAAATCACCGGGGAGCTGTTTTTT. The chain is built from TRBV4-3 and TRBJ2-2, with 7 bases that match TRBD2. The CDR3 has 18 residues. Germline loops: CDR1 LGHNA, CDR2 YSLEER. V dropped 3 bases and J dropped 4; count of bases not matched to a gene: 14.

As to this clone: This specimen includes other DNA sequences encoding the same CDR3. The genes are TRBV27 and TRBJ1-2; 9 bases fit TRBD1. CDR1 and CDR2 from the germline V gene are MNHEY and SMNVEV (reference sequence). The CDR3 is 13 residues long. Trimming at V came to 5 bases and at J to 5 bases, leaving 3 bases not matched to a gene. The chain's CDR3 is CASSPGTGYGYTF. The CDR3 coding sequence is TGTGCCAGCAGTCCCGGGACAGGGTATGGCTACACCTTC.

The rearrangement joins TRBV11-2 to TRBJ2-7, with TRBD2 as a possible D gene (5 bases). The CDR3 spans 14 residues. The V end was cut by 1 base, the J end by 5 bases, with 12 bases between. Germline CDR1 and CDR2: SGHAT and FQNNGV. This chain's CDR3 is CASSLVLASDEQYF. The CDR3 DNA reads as TGTGCCAGCAGCTTAGTATTAGCGAGCGACGAGCAGTACTTC.

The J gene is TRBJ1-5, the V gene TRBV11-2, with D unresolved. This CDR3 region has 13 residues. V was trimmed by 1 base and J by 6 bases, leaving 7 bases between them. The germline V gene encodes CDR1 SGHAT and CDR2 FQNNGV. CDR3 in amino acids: CASSLGRLQPQHF. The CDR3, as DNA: TGTGCCAGCAGCTTAGGAAGACTTCAGCCCCAGCATTTT.

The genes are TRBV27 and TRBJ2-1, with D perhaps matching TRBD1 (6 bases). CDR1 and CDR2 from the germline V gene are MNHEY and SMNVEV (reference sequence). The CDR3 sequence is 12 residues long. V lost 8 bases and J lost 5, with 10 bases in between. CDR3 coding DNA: TGTGCCAGCGGTGGGGGCCACAATGAGCAGTTCTTC. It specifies CASGGGHNEQFF.

In DNA form, the CDR3 reads TGTGCCAGCTCACCACTATTTGGGACTAGTCCACCCGACGAGCAGTACTTC. Translated, it gives CASSPLFGTSPPDEQYF. The V call is TRBV18, the J call TRBJ2-7; 8 bases align to TRBD2. The V gene end was trimmed by 1 base and the J gene end by 5 bases; junction bases not matched to a gene: 13. The CDR3 length is 17 residues. Germline V gene lookup returns CDR1 KGHSH and CDR2 LQKENI.

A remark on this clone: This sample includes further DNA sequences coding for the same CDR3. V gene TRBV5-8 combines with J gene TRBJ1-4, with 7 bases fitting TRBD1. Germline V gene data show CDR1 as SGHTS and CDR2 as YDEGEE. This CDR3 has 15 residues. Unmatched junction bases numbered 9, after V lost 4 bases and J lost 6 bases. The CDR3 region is CASSHRRGLDEKLFF. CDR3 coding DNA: TGTGCCAGCAGCCATCGAAGGGGGCTGGATGAAAAACTGTTTTTT.

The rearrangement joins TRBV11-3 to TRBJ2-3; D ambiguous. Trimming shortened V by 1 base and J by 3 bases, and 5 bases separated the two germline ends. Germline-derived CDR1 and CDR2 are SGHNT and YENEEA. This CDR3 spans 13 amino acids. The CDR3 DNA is TGTGCCAGCAGCTTAGGGCAAACAGATACGCAGTATTTT. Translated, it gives CASSLGQTDTQYF.

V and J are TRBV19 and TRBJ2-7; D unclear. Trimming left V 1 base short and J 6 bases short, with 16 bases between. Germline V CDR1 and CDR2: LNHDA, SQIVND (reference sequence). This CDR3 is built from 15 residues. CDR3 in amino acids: CASSIADSVAPEQYF. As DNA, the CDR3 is TGTGCCAGTAGTATAGCTGACTCGGTGGCCCCCGAGCAGTACTTC.

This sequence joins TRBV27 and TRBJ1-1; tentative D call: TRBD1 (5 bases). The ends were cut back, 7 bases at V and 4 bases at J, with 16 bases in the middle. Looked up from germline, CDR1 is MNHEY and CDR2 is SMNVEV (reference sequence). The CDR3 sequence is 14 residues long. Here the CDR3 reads CASKWGEGTTEAFF. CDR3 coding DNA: TGTGCCAGCAAATGGGGGGAGGGAACCACTGAAGCTTTCTTT.

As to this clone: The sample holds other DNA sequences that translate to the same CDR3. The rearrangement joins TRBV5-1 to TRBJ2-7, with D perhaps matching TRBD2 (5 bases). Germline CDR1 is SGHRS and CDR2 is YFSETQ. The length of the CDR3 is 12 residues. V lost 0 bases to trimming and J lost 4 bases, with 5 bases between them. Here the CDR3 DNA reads TGCGCCAGCAGCTTGGGCGGGTACGAGCAGTACTTC. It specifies CASSLGGYEQYF.

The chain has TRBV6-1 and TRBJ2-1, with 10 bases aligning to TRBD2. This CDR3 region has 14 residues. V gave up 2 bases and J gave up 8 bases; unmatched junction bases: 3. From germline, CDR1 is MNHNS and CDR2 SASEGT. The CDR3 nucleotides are TGTGCCAGCAGTGAAAGCGGGGGGGTGTATGAGCAGTTCTTC. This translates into CASSESGGVYEQFF.

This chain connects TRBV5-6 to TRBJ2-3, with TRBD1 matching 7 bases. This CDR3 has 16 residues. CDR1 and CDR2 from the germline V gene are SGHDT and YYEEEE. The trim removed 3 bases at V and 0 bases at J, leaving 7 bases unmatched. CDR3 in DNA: TGTGCCAGCAGCTCGTTAGGGACAGCTAGCACAGATACGCAGTATTTT. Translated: CASSSLGTASTDTQYF.

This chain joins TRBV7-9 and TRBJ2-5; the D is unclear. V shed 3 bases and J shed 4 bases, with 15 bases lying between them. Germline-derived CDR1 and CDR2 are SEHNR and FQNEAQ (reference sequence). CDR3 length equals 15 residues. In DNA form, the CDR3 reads TGTGCCAGCAGCTTGACCAAGACTCGCGGAGAGACCCAGTACTTC. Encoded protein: CASSLTKTRGETQYF.

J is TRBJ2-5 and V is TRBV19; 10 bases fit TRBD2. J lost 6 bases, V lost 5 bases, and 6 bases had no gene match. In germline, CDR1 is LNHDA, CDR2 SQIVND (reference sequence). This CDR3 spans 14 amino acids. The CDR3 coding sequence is TGTGCCAGTAGTCCCTTTAGCGGGGGGAAGACCCAGTACTTC. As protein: CASSPFSGGKTQYF.

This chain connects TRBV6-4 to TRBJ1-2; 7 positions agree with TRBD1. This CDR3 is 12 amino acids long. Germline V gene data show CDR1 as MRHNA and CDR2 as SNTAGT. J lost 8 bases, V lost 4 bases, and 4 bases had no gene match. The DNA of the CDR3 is TGTGCCAGCAGTGGGGACAGTGACGGCTACACCTTC. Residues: CASSGDSDGYTF.

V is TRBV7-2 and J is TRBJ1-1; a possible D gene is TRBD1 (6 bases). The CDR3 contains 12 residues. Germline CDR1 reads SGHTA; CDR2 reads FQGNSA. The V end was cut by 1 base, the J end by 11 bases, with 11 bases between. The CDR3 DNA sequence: TGTGCCAGCAGCTTAGTAAGGGGGAATGCTTTCTTT. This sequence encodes CASSLVRGNAFF.